The 13 T cell receptor beta chains reported below all come from one sample, sequenced in a study of regulatory T cells in long-lasting Graves disease. CDR3 regions were amplified by Arm-PCR using iRepertoire HTBI primers to build TCR beta libraries. One entry per CDR3 protein, called by TCRdb with MiXCR from the multiplex PCR reads. The data show 200,000 to 250,000 distinct CDR3 sequences, 20% seen once. Time point specified: newly diagnosed GD, antithyroid drugs for less than 3 months. PBMCs provided the RNA from which the TCR library was made. Sequences were derived from peripheral blood mononuclear cells (PBMCs), sampled at new diagnosis, from a patient treated with antithyroid drugs. Every receptor here comes from a female donor with Graves disease.

Ten or more counts support this clonotype. The chain recombines TRBV4-3 with TRBJ2-1; 8 bases fit TRBD2. In germline, CDR1 is LGHNA, CDR2 YSLEER. The V segment lost 3 bases and the J segment 8 bases; nucleotides outside the gene matches: 9. This CDR3 is built from 15 residues. In DNA form, the CDR3 reads TGCGCCAGCAGCCATACGAGCGGGAGTACGTATGAGCAGTTCTTC. Its protein product is CASSHTSGSTYEQFF.

This clonotype was counted at least ten times. The CDR3 DNA reads as TGCGCCAGCAGCTTGGCCTTGAGCACAGATACGCAGTATTTT. It is translated as CASSLALSTDTQYF. This rearrangement joins TRBV5-1 to TRBJ2-3; D gene ambiguous. This CDR3 is built from 14 residues. Germline values: CDR1 SGHRS, CDR2 YFSETQ. V lost 0 bases, J lost 0 bases, and 5 bases lay in between.

This clonotype has ten or more counts. The V and J genes are TRBV20-1 and TRBJ2-7; D is ambiguous. In germline, CDR1 is DFQATT, CDR2 SNEGSKA (reference sequence). With 6 bases removed from V and 7 bases from J, the gap between germline ends came to 16 bases. The CDR3 runs 12 residues. CDR3 DNA: TGCAGTGCGAAGAGGTGGGTGGGGGAGCAGTACTTC. Translated: CSAKRWVGEQYF.

This clonotype has a count of ten or more. The chain couples TRBV5-5 to TRBJ2-5, with D perhaps TRBD2 (6 bases). Germline values: CDR1 SGHKS, CDR2 YYEKEE (reference sequence). The CDR3 spans 14 residues. V shed 1 base and J shed 4 bases, with 11 bases lying between them. As DNA, the CDR3 is TGTGCCAGCAGCTTGAGGCCGGAGGGAGAGACCCAGTACTTC. It yields the protein CASSLRPEGETQYF.

This clonotype was recorded at least ten times. The chain joins TRBV4-3 to TRBJ2-1; 10 nucleotides agree with TRBD1. With 4 bases clipped from V and 6 bases from J, the junction kept 6 bases outside the gene matches. The V gene's germline CDR1 is LGHNA and CDR2 YSLEER. This CDR3 comprises 15 residues. CDR3 loop: CASSRLRTGGNEQFF. In DNA form, the CDR3 reads TGCGCCAGCAGCCGTCTCCGGACAGGGGGCAATGAGCAGTTCTTC.

To note about this clonotype: A far larger clone is one base from this, pointing to a likely read error. The chain is built from TRBV2 and TRBJ2-7, with 7 bases that match TRBD1. The germline CDR1 and CDR2 sequences are SNHLY and FYNNEI. The CDR3 covers 15 residues. The V gene end was trimmed by 4 bases and the J gene end by 7 bases; junction bases not matched to a gene: 13. CDR3 sequence (DNA): TGTGCCAGCAGTGGGCGGACAGGCGTGATCAATGAGCAGTACTTC. This codes for CASSGRTGVINEQYF.

The sample holds many counts of this clonotype. CDR3 protein: CSASPHNNEQFF. The CDR3 DNA reads as TGCAGTGCTTCCCCCCACAACAATGAGCAGTTCTTC. The rearrangement joins TRBV20-1 to TRBJ2-1, with D unresolved. Germline CDR1 is DFQATT and CDR2 is SNEGSKA (reference sequence). The CDR3 loop spans 12 amino acids. V gave up 5 bases and J gave up 5 bases, with 10 bases separating them.

The table lists this clonotype with many counts. The chain couples TRBV6-5 to TRBJ2-2, with 9 bases that match TRBD1. Germline loops: CDR1 MNHEY, CDR2 SVGAGI. The CDR3 runs to 15 residues. V shed 4 bases and J 3 bases; nucleotides not matched to a gene: 3. The CDR3 bases are TGTGCCAGCAGTTCGACAGGGGGTGACACCGGGGAGCTGTTTTTT. It encodes CASSSTGGDTGELFF.

The sample holds many counts of this clonotype. The V and J genes are TRBV6-1 and TRBJ2-1; D not resolved. The CDR3 is made up of 13 amino acids. Germline-derived CDR1 and CDR2 are MNHNS and SASEGT. Trimming removed 3 bases from V and 6 bases from J, with 9 bases in between. As DNA, the CDR3 is TGTGCCAGCAGTGAGATAGGACGCAATGAGCAGTTCTTC. It codes for CASSEIGRNEQFF.

This clonotype was counted many times. This chain uses TRBV11-2 with TRBJ2-7; TRBD2 might be the D (6 bases). This CDR3 contains 15 residues. Looked up from germline, CDR1 is SGHAT and CDR2 is FQNNGV. V was clipped by 1 base and J by 6 bases, with 16 bases between them. CDR3 amino acids: CASSLGHGGYGEQYF. The CDR3 DNA sequence: TGTGCCAGCAGCTTAGGACACGGGGGTTATGGCGAGCAGTACTTC.

This clonotype appeared many times. The chain carries TRBV12-3 or TRBV12-4 and TRBJ2-7, with D possibly TRBD1 on 5 matching bases. The CDR3 extends over 14 amino acids. Trimming pared 3 bases from V and 0 bases from J, leaving 9 bases between. The CDR3 spells CASSFTGYSYEQYF. CDR3 bases: TGTGCCAGCAGTTTTACAGGCTACTCCTACGAGCAGTACTTC.

This clonotype was counted ten times or more. This chain links TRBV3-1 with TRBJ2-7; 8 nucleotides agree with TRBD2. Looked up from germline, CDR1 is LGHDT and CDR2 is YNNKEL (reference sequence). Trimming took 1 base from V and 6 from J; bases not matched to a gene: 5. The CDR3 is made up of 14 amino acids. CDR3 nucleotides: TGTGCCAGCAGCCAAGCGGGAGGGACTTCCGAGCAGTACTTC. Translated, it gives CASSQAGGTSEQYF.

Many counts were recorded for this clonotype. This chain connects TRBV7-9 to TRBJ2-2, with D possibly being TRBD1 (5 bases). The CDR3 has 14 residues. Between the trimmed V and J ends, which lost 2 bases and 4 bases, there was a span of 8 bases. Germline CDR1 is SEHNR and CDR2 is FQNEAQ (reference sequence). This chain's CDR3 is CASSLIRATGELFF. The CDR3 DNA sequence: TGTGCCAGCAGCTTAATCAGGGCCACCGGGGAGCTGTTTTTT.